The rows below give T cell receptor beta chains drawn from one sample of a study of cytomegalovirus exposure and HLA in healthy donors. Method: immunoSEQ multiplex PCR; TCRdb's copy keeps in-frame clones and lacks some. The sample records more than 110,000 clones, roughly 78% being singletons. Sequencing was carried out using PBMCs. Every receptor here comes from a man aged 30-40 years in good health and CMV-seronegative. The CDR3 runs from the conserved cysteine through the conserved F or W. A D gene is named only where the DNA matches it firmly. A row's size may be missing; if present it is once, few, many or a size class.

V: TRBV9; D: -; J: TRBJ2-1; size: few; CDR3: CASSITGSSSYNEQFF; DNA: TGTGCCAGCAGCATTACAGGTTCGAGCTCCTACAATGAGCAGTTCTTC
V: TRBV28; D: TRBD1; J: TRBJ1-1; size: few; CDR3: CASSFPRTGPAEAFF; DNA: TGTGCCAGCAGTTTCCCCAGGACAGGGCCGGCTGAAGCTTTCTTT
V: TRBV5-1; D: -; J: TRBJ2-7; size: many; CDR3: CASSGQSEQYF; DNA: TGCGCCAGCAGCGGGCAAAGCGAGCAGTACTTC
V: TRBV7-9; D: -; J: TRBJ2-7; size: few; CDR3: CASSLMSEQYF; DNA: TGTGCCAGCAGCTTAATGAGTGAGCAGTACTTC
V: TRBV6-5; D: -; J: TRBJ2-1; size: -; CDR3: CASSYRGNEQFF; DNA: TGTGCCAGCAGTTACAGGGGTAATGAGCAGTTCTTC
V: TRBV19; D: -; J: TRBJ2-7; size: -; CDR3: CASSFLGGEQYF; DNA: TGTGCCAGTAGTTTCCTAGGGGGCGAGCAGTACTTC
V: TRBV2; D: -; J: TRBJ2-3; size: -; CDR3: CASIRNGGLSTDTQYF; DNA: TGTGCCAGCATCCGTAACGGGGGGCTTAGCACAGATACGCAGTATTTT
V: TRBV5-5; D: -; J: TRBJ1-1; size: -; CDR3: CASSSEAGDSYEAFF; DNA: TGTGCCAGCAGCTCGGAAGCGGGGGATTCATACGAAGCTTTCTTT
V: TRBV11-2; D: TRBD2; J: TRBJ2-3; size: -; CDR3: CASSVRLAGGLLDTQYF; DNA: TGTGCCAGCAGCGTACGACTAGCGGGGGGTTTACTTGATACGCAGTATTTT
V: TRBV28; D: TRBD1; J: TRBJ1-2; size: -; CDR3: CASRERDRGGGYTF; DNA: TGTGCCAGCAGGGAACGGGACAGGGGAGGTGGCTACACCTTC
V: TRBV28; D: -; J: TRBJ2-7; size: -; CDR3: CASSFSGVTEQYF; DNA: TGTGCCAGCAGTTTTTCAGGGGTGACCGAGCAGTACTTC
V: TRBV6-6; D: TRBD1; J: TRBJ1-4; size: -; CDR3: CASSYVTGDEKLFF; DNA: TGTGCCAGCAGTTACGTGACAGGGGACGAAAAACTGTTTTTT
V: TRBV27; D: -; J: TRBJ2-7; size: -; CDR3: CASSLGTAAEQYF; DNA: TGTGCCAGCAGTTTAGGAACAGCGGCCGAGCAGTACTTC
V: TRBV2; D: TRBD1; J: TRBJ2-7; size: -; CDR3: CASSVAGGHEQYF; DNA: TGTGCCAGCAGTGTCGCAGGGGGACACGAGCAGTACTTC
V: TRBV15; D: TRBD1; J: TRBJ1-5; size: -; CDR3: CATSRGTDQPQHF; DNA: TGTGCCACCAGCAGGGGGACAGATCAGCCCCAGCATTTT
V: TRBV19; D: -; J: TRBJ1-1; size: few; CDR3: CASSIYTGTDTEAFF; DNA: TGTGCCAGTAGTATTTATACAGGGACGGACACTGAAGCTTTCTTT
V: TRBV5-6; D: TRBD1; J: TRBJ1-2; size: -; CDR3: CASSDRGNYGYTF; DNA: TGTGCCAGCAGCGACAGGGGAAACTATGGCTACACCTTC
V: TRBV11-2; D: -; J: TRBJ1-2; size: -; CDR3: CASSLRGARFGYTF; DNA: TGTGCCAGCAGCCTACGGGGGGCGCGGTTTGGCTACACCTTC
V: TRBV7-9; D: -; J: TRBJ2-5; size: -; CDR3: CASSPLAGRGQETQYF; DNA: TGTGCCAGCAGCCCCTTGGCCGGCAGGGGCCAAGAGACCCAGTACTTC
V: TRBV7-9; D: -; J: TRBJ2-7; size: -; CDR3: CASSRPGSSYEQYF; DNA: TGTGCCAGCAGTCGACCGGGGTCTTCCTACGAGCAGTACTTC
V: TRBV7-9; D: -; J: TRBJ1-1; size: -; CDR3: CASSSDILRNTEAFF; DNA: TGTGCCAGCAGCTCCGACATACTCAGGAACACTGAAGCTTTCTTT
V: TRBV5-1; D: TRBD1; J: TRBJ2-2; size: many; CDR3: CASSSDRVHGELFF; DNA: TGCGCCAGCAGCAGCGACAGGGTGCACGGGGAGCTGTTTTTT
V: TRBV19; D: TRBD2; J: TRBJ2-3; size: -; CDR3: CASSPSGLAGLSTDTQYF; DNA: TGTGCCAGTAGCCCCTCGGGGCTAGCGGGACTCAGCACAGATACGCAGTATTTT
V: TRBV25-1; D: -; J: TRBJ2-7; size: -; CDR3: CASRNEGEGWAEQYF; DNA: TGTGCCAGCAGAAACGAGGGGGAGGGGTGGGCCGAGCAGTACTTC
V: TRBV10-1; D: TRBD2; J: TRBJ2-7; size: -; CDR3: CASSGSGRVNEQYF; DNA: TGCGCCAGCAGTGGTAGCGGGAGGGTGAACGAGCAGTACTTC
V: TRBV28; D: -; J: TRBJ1-5; size: -; CDR3: CASSPGGSNQPQHF; DNA: TGTGCCAGCAGTCCCGGGGGTAGCAATCAGCCCCAGCATTTT
V: TRBV27; D: -; J: TRBJ2-5; size: -; CDR3: CASSFLGPGETQYF; DNA: TGTGCCAGCAGTTTTCTGGGCCCGGGGGAGACCCAGTACTTC
V: TRBV5-5; D: TRBD1; J: TRBJ1-2; size: few; CDR3: CASSQGVSANYGYTF; DNA: TGTGCCAGCAGCCAGGGGGTTTCCGCTAACTATGGCTACACCTTC
V: TRBV29-1; D: TRBD1; J: TRBJ2-4; size: -; CDR3: CSVGTGLSKNIQYF; DNA: TGCAGCGTGGGGACAGGGTTGTCCAAAAACATTCAGTACTTC
V: TRBV19; D: -; J: TRBJ1-5; size: few; CDR3: CASSIFGGDQPQHF; DNA: TGTGCCAGTAGTATTTTCGGGGGAGATCAGCCCCAGCATTTT
V: TRBV7-9; D: TRBD1; J: TRBJ1-2; size: -; CDR3: CASSSGTAYGYPF; DNA: TGTGCCAGCAGCTCCGGGACAGCTTATGGCTACCCCTTC
V: TRBV7-9; D: -; J: TRBJ1-1; size: -; CDR3: CASSLAHGGLKGTEAFF; DNA: TGTGCCAGCAGCTTAGCGCACGGGGGACTAAAGGGCACTGAAGCTTTCTTT
V: TRBV5-1; D: -; J: TRBJ2-5; size: -; CDR3: CASSLDETRAYF; DNA: TGCGCCAGCAGCTTGGACGAGACTAGAGCGTACTTC
V: TRBV15; D: TRBD2; J: TRBJ2-3; size: once; CDR3: CATSNRVRAGGTDTQYF; DNA: TGTGCCACCAGCAACAGAGTGCGAGCGGGGGGCACAGATACGCAGTATTTT
V: TRBV5-6; D: TRBD1; J: TRBJ1-6; size: once; CDR3: CASSLGGGQGFSYNSPLHF; DNA: TGTGCCAGCAGCTTGGGAGGGGGACAGGGCTTCTCCTATAATTCACCCCTCCACTTT
V: TRBV2; D: -; J: TRBJ2-1; size: -; CDR3: CASSPALTDEQFF; DNA: TGTGCCAGCAGTCCTGCTCTTACGGATGAGCAGTTCTTC
V: TRBV28; D: -; J: TRBJ2-7; size: -; CDR3: CASMRYALVRYEQYF; DNA: TGTGCCAGCATGAGGTACGCTTTGGTTCGGTACGAGCAGTACTTC
V: TRBV5-6; D: TRBD1; J: TRBJ1-5; size: once; CDR3: CASSLGTGVTQPQHF; DNA: TGTGCCAGCAGCTTGGGGACAGGGGTGACTCAGCCCCAGCATTTT
V: TRBV29-1; D: -; J: TRBJ2-5; size: -; CDR3: CSVEVRTDQETQYF; DNA: TGCAGCGTTGAAGTTAGGACAGATCAAGAGACCCAGTACTTC
V: TRBV5-1; D: TRBD2; J: TRBJ2-7; size: -; CDR3: CASSLVAGYEQYF; DNA: TGCGCCAGCAGCTTAGTAGCGGGATACGAGCAGTACTTC
V: TRBV29-1; D: -; J: TRBJ2-5; size: -; CDR3: CSVAQGLQETQYF; DNA: TGCAGCGTTGCCCAGGGGCTCCAAGAGACCCAGTACTTC
V: TRBV6-5; D: TRBD1; J: TRBJ2-3; size: -; CDR3: CASSEAGQAQYF; DNA: TGTGCCAGCAGTGAGGCGGGACAGGCGCAGTATTTT
V: TRBV6-1; D: TRBD2; J: TRBJ2-1; size: -; CDR3: CASRAGTSGYNEQFF; DNA: TGTGCCAGCAGAGCCGGGACTAGCGGATACAATGAGCAGTTCTTC
V: TRBV28; D: -; J: TRBJ1-5; size: -; CDR3: CASSLPRVDQPQHF; DNA: TGTGCCAGCAGTTTACCCAGGGTCGATCAGCCCCAGCATTTT
V: TRBV5-1; D: -; J: TRBJ1-4; size: -; CDR3: CASSSGPSVETNEKLFF; DNA: TGCGCCAGCAGCTCGGGACCTAGCGTCGAAACTAATGAAAAACTGTTTTTT
V: TRBV2; D: -; J: TRBJ2-7; size: -; CDR3: CASSDRSRTYEQYF; DNA: TGTGCCAGCAGTGACCGAAGCCGTACCTACGAGCAGTACTTC
V: TRBV5-1; D: TRBD1; J: TRBJ1-1; size: -; CDR3: CASSVHDRGNTEAFF; DNA: TGCGCCAGCAGCGTGCACGACAGGGGGAACACTGAAGCTTTCTTT
V: TRBV27; D: TRBD1; J: TRBJ2-2; size: few; CDR3: CASRPAGQGSTGELFF; DNA: TGTGCCAGCAGACCAGCGGGACAGGGGAGCACCGGGGAGCTGTTTTTT
V: TRBV25-1; D: TRBD1; J: TRBJ1-1; size: -; CDR3: CASSEYRVTGRNTEAFF; DNA: TGTGCCAGCAGTGAATATCGGGTGACAGGGAGGAACACTGAAGCTTTCTTT